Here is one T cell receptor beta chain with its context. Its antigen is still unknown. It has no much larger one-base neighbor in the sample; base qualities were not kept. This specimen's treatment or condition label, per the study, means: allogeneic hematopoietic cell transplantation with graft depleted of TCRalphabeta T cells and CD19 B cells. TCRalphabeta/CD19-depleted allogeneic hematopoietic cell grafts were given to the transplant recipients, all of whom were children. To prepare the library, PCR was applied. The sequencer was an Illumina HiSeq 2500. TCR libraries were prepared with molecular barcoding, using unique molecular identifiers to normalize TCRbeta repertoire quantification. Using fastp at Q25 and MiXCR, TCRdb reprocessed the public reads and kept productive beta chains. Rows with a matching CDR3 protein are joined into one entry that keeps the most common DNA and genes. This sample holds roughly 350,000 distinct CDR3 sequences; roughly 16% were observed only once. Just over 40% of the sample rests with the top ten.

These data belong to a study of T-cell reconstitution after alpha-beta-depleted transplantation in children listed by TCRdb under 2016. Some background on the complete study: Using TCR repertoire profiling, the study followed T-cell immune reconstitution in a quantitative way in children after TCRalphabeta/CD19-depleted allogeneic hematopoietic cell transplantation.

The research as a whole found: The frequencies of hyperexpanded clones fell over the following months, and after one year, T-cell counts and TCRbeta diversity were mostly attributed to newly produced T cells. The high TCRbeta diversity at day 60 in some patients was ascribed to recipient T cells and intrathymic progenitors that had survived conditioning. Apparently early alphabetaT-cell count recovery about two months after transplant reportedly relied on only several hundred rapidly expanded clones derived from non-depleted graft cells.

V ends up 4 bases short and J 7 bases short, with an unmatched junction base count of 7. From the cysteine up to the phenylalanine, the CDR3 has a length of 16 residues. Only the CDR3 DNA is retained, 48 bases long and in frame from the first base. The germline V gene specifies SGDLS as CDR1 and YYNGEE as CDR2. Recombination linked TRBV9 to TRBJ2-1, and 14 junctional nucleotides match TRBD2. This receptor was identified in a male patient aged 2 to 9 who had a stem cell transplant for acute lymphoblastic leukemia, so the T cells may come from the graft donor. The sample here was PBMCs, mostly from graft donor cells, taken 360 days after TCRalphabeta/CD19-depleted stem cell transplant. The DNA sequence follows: TGTGCCAGCAGCTTAGGGACTAGCGGGAGAATGAATGAGCAGTTCTTC. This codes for CASSLGTSGRMNEQFF.